This TCR beta chain was identified in a study of T cells in Graves' hyperthyroidism and ophthalmopathy. Ten or more counts support this clonotype. What was amplified from RNA transcripts were TCR beta CDR3 regions. TCR CDR3 underwent first-round RT-PCR with the HTBI primer set. TCRdb itself ran the multiplex PCR reads through MiXCR, one entry per CDR3 protein. The table lists hundreds of thousands of distinct CDR3 sequences, roughly 15% of them singletons. The study left out patients who had uncontrolled infection, other autoimmune disease, pregnancy or lactation. About 9.4 ml fresh peripheral blood yielded the PBMCs. Germline CDR1 and CDR2: SEHNR and FQNEAQ (reference sequence). The V and J ends lost 3 bases and 0 bases respectively, with 17 bases between them. The length of the CDR3 is 17 residues.

The receptor's source is a woman between 45 and 60 years old with Graves' ophthalmopathy. This chain joins TRBV7-9 and TRBJ2-5; D is unresolved. The sequenced sample was blood. The CDR3 protein is CASSFPVQNQYQETQYF. CDR3 sequence (DNA): TGTGCCAGCAGCTTTCCGGTTCAGAACCAGTACCAAGAGACCCAGTACTTC.